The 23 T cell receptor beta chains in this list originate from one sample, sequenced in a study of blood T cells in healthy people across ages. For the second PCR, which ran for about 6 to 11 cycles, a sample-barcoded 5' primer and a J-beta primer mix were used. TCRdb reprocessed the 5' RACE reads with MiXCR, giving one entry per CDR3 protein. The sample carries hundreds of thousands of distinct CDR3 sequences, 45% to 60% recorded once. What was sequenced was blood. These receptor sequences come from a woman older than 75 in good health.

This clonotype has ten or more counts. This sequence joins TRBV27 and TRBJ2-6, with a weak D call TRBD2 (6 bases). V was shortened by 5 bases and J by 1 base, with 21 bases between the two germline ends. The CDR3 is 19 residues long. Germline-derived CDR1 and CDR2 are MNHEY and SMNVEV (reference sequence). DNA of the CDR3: TGTGCCAGCAGTCCCATGGGAGGACAAATAGGGTCTGGGGCCAACGTCCTGACTTTC. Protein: CASSPMGGQIGSGANVLTF.

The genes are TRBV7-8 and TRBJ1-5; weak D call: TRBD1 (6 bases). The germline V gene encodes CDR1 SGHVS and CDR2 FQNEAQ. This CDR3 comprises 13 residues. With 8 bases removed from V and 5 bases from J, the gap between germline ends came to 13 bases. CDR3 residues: CASGRGGYQPQHF. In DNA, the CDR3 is TGTGCCAGCGGGAGGGGGGGTTATCAGCCCCAGCATTTT.

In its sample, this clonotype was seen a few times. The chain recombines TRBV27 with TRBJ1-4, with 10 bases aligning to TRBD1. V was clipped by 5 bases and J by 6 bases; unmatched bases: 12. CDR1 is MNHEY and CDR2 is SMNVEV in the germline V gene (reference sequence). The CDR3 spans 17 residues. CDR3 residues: CASSKQGQGRTDEKLFF. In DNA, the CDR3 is TGTGCCAGCAGTAAACAGGGACAGGGGCGAACGGATGAAAAACTGTTTTTT.

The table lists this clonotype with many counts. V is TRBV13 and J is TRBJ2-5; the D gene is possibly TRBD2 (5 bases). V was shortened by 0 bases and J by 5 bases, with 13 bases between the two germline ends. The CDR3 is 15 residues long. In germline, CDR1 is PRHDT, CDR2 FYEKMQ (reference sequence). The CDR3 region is CASSLGVSAYETQYF. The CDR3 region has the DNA TGTGCCAGCAGCTTAGGAGTTAGCGCCTACGAGACCCAGTACTTC. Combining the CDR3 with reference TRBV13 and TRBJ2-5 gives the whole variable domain AAGVIQSPRHLIKEKRETATLKCYPIPRHDTVYWYQQGPGQDPQFLISFYEKMQSDKGSIPDRFSAQQFSDYHSELNMSSLELGDSALYFCASSLGVSAYETQYFGPGTRLLVL.

Written as DNA, the CDR3 is TGCAGCGTTGAAGATTGGGACAGCCCTGTCTATGGCTACACCTTC. Amino acid sequence: CSVEDWDSPVYGYTF. The chain links TRBV29-1 to TRBJ1-2; 7 nucleotides match TRBD1. Germline lookup yields CDR1 SQVTM and CDR2 ANQGSEA. This CDR3 has 15 residues. Trimming removed 0 bases from V and 4 bases from J; junction bases left unmatched: 8.

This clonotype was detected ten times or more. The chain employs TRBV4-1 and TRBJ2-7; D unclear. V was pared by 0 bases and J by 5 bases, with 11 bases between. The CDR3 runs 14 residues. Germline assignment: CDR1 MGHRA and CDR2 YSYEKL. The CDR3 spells CASSQDPGRNEQYF. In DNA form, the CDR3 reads TGCGCCAGCAGCCAAGATCCAGGTCGAAACGAGCAGTACTTC.

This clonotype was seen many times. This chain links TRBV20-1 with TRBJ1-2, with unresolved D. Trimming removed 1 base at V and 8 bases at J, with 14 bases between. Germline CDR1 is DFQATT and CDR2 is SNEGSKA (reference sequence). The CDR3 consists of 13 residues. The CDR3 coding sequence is TGCAGTGCTAGAGGAGGGCCCCTACAGGGCTACACCTTC. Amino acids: CSARGGPLQGYTF.

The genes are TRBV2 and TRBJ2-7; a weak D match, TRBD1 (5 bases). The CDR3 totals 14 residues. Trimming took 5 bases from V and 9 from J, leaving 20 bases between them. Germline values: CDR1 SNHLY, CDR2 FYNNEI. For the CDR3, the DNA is TGTGCCAGCAGTCCTCAGGGTAATGGTGTTTGGCAGTACTTC. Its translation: CASSPQGNGVWQYF.

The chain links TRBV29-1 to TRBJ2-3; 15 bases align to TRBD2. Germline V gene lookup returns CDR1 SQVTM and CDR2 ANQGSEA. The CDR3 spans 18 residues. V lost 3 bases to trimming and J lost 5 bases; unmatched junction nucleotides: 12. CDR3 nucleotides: TGCAGCGTTGACGGGGGGACTAGCGGGAGGACTCCAGTAGATACGCAGTATTTT. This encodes CSVDGGTSGRTPVDTQYF.

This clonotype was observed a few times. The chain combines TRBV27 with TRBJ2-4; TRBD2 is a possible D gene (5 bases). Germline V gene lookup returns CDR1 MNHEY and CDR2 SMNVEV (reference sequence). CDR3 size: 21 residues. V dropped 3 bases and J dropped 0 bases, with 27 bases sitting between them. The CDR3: CASSFGRGTEAYLLAKNIQYF. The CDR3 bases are TGTGCCAGCAGTTTTGGGAGAGGCACAGAAGCATATTTACTAGCCAAAAACATTCAGTACTTC.

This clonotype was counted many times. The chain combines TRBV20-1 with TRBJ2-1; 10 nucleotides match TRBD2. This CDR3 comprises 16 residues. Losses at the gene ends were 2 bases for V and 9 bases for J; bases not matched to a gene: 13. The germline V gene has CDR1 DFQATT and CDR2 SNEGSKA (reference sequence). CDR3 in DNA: TGCAGTGCTAGAAGGGCTAGCGGGAGCCGGTCGATTGAGCAGTTCTTC. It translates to CSARRASGSRSIEQFF.

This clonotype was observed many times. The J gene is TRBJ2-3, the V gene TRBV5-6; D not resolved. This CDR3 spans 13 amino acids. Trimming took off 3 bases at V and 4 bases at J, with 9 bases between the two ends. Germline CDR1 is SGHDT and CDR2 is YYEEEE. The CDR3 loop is CASSSNQADTQYF. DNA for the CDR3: TGTGCCAGCAGCTCTAACCAAGCAGATACGCAGTATTTT.

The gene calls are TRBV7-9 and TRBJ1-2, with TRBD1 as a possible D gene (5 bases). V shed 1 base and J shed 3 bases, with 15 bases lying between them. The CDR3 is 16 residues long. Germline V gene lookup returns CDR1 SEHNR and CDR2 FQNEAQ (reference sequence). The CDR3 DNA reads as TGTGCCAGCAGCTTAGGGCCACAGGCGGGGGACTATGGCTACACCTTC. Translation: CASSLGPQAGDYGYTF. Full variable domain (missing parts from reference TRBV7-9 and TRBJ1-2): DTGVSQNPRHKITKRGQNVTFRCDPISEHNRLYWYRQTLGQGPEFLTYFQNEAQLEKSRLLSDRFSAERPKGSFSTLEIQRTEQGDSAMYLCASSLGPQAGDYGYTFGSGTRLTVV.

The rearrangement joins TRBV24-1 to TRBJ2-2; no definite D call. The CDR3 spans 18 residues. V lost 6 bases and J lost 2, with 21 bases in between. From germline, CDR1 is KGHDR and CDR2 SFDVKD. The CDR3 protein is CATSPGRAPPDNTGELFF. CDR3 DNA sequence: TGTGCCACCAGTCCCGGACGTGCTCCCCCGGACAACACCGGGGAGCTGTTTTTT.

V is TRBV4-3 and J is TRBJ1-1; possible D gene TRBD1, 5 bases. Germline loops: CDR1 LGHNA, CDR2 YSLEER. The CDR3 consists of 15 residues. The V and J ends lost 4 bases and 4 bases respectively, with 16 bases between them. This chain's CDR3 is CASSLFRGSSTEAFF. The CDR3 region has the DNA TGCGCCAGCAGCCTATTTAGGGGTTCGAGCACTGAAGCTTTCTTT.

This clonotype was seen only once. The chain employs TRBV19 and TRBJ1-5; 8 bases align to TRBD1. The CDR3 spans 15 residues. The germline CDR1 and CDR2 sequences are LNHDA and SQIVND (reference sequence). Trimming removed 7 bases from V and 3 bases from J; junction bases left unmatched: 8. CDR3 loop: CASNLHRGDNQPQHF. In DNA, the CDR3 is TGTGCCAGTAACCTACACAGGGGGGACAATCAGCCCCAGCATTTT.

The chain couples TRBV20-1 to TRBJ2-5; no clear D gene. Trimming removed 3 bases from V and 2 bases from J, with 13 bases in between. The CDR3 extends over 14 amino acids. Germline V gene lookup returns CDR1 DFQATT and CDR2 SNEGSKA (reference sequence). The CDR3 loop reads CSARGSAFQETQYF. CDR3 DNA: TGCAGTGCTAGGGGCAGCGCATTTCAAGAGACCCAGTACTTC.

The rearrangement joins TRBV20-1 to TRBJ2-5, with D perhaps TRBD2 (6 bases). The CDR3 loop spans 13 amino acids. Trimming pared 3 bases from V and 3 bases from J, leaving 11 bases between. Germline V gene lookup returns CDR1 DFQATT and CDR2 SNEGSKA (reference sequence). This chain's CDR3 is CSARFGGEETQYF. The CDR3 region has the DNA TGCAGTGCTAGGTTCGGCGGGGAAGAGACCCAGTACTTC.

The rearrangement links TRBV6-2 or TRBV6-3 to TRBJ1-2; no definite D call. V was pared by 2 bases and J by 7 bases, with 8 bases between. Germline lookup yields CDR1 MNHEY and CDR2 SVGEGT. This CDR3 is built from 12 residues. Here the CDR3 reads CASSYPESGYTF. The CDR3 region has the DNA TGTGCCAGCAGTTACCCAGAGAGTGGCTACACCTTC.

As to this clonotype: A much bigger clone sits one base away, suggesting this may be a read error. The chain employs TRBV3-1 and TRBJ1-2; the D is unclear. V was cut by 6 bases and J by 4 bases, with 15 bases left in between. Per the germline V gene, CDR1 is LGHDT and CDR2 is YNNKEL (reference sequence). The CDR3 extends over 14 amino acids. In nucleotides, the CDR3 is TGTGCCAGCAGGTCAAGTGAAGTGGGCTATGGCTACACCTTC. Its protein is CASRSSEVGYGYTF.

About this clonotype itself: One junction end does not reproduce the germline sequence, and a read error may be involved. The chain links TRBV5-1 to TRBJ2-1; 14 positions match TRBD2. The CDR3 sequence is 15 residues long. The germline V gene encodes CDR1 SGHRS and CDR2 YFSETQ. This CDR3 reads CASSTSGGAHNERFF. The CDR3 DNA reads TGCGCCAGCTCGACTAGCGGGGGGGCCCACAATGAGCGGTTCTTC. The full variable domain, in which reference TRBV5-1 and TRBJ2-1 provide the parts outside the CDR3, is KAGVTQTPRYLIKTRGQQVTLSCSPISGHRSVSWYQQTPGQGLQFLFEYFSETQRNKGNFPGRFSGRQFSNSRSEMNVSTLELGDSALYLCASSTSGGAHNERFFGPGTRLTVL.

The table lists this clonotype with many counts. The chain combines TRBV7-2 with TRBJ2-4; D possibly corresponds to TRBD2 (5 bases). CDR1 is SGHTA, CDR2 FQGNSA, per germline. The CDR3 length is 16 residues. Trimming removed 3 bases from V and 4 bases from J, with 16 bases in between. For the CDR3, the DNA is TGTGCCAGCAGCTTCAACCCTCTTGGCGGGAAAAACATTCAGTACTTC. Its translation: CASSFNPLGGKNIQYF. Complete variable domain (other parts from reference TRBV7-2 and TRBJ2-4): GAGVSQSPSNKVTEKGKDVELRCDPISGHTALYWYRQSLGQGLEFLIYFQGNSAPDKSGLPSDRFSAERTGGSVSTLTIQRTQQEDSAVYLCASSFNPLGGKNIQYFGAGTRLSVL.

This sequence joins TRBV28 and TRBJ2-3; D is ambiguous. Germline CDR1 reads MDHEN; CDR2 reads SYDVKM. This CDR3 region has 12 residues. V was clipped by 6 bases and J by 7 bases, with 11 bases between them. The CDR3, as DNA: TGTGCCAGCAGCCCAATTGAGAATACGCAGTATTTT. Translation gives CASSPIENTQYF. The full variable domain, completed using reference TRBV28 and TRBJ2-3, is DVKVTQSSRYLVKRTGEKVFLECVQDMDHENMFWYRQDPGLGLRLIYFSYDVKMKEKGDIPEGYSVSREKKERFSLILESASTNQTSMYLCASSPIENTQYFGPGTRLTVL.